This TCR beta chain came from a study of T cells in tumors after PD-1 blockade. The overall study: Patients had no prior checkpoint blockade, systemic immunosuppressants, or anti-cancer therapy within 4 weeks. Daily vismodegib 150 mg continued in a subset of anti-PD-1-treated patients. Mean per blood sample: 90,000 to 120,000 templates (about 24,679-260,000), 36,536 unique clonotypes.

General study points: Blood contained about two fifths of the tumor's TCR clonotypes.

The assay was immunoSEQ multiplex PCR, and TCRdb's table has in-frame clones only and misses some. The sample lists about 20,000 clones, around 80% occurring once. In the case of this clone: The antigen remains unidentified.

CDR3 length: 16 amino acids. The V end was cut by 3 bases, the J end by 1 base, with 16 bases between. In germline, CDR1 is GTSNPN, CDR2 SVGIG (reference sequence). The chain joins TRBV30 to TRBJ1-5; D remains unclear. The TCR sequence derives from a human donor with basal cell carcinoma. The sample in question was PBMCs, obtained before anti-PD-1 treatment. The CDR3 nucleotides read TGTGCCTGGAGCCTACTGCTGGGGTCAAGCAATCAGCCCCAGCATTTT. Its translation is CAWSLLLGSSNQPQHF.